This TCR beta chain was found in a study of shared clonotypes between healthy human individuals. V shed 5 bases and J 3 bases; nucleotides not matched to a gene: 5. The V gene's germline CDR1 is SEHNR and CDR2 FQNEAQ (reference sequence). The CDR3 has 14 amino acids. Sequencing was performed with immunoSEQ multiplex PCR; in TCRdb, only in-frame clones are kept and a portion is missing. Counted here are more than 2 million clones, 95% occurring once; the ten biggest clones make up around 0.13%. As regards this clone: Its target is not known.

Study outcomes and limitations: For naive CD4 cells, roughly 5% of clonotypes were shared across a handful of donors.

The V and J genes are TRBV7-9 and TRBJ2-3, with 7 bases matching TRBD2. This TCR came from a man between 18 and 29 years old in good health. Sequencing input: naive CD4+ T cells sorted from blood. Indicated subset: CD45RA+ positively selected. The CDR3 sequence: CASSDRGVTDTQYF. CDR3 DNA sequence: TGTGCCAGCAGCGATCGGGGGGTGACAGATACGCAGTATTTT.